This T cell receptor beta chain was sequenced in a study of control samples from healthy donors and cancer patients. About this clone: The same CDR3 is also encoded by other DNA sequences in this sample.

V shed 0 bases and J shed 0 bases, with 7 bases lying between them. The CDR3 runs 15 residues. CDR1 and CDR2 from the germline V gene are SGHNT and YYREEE (reference sequence). Here immunoSEQ multiplex PCR was the method, and the copy in TCRdb shows in-frame clones only, minus some. The profile shows about 180,000 clones, roughly nine tenths of them singletons. J is TRBJ2-1 and V is TRBV5-4, with D tentatively TRBD1 or TRBD2 (5 bases each). The sequence derives from a man aged 25-45 years in good health. Sequencing was performed on blood. CDR3 in amino acids: CASSLGGSSYNEQFF. CDR3 in DNA: TGTGCCAGCAGCTTGGGGGGGAGCTCCTACAATGAGCAGTTCTTC.